A single sample is the source of the 9 T cell receptor beta chains below, sequenced in a study of blood T cells in healthy people across ages. For the second PCR, which ran for roughly 6 to 11 cycles, a sample-barcoded 5' primer and a J-beta primer mix were used. Via MiXCR, TCRdb re-called the 5' RACE reads, giving one row per CDR3 protein. Seen here are around 1.1 million distinct CDR3 sequences, more than 30% observed once, and the top ten hold around 13%. The sample comprised blood. Receptor source: a man younger than 30 in good health.

The V call is TRBV4-1, the J call TRBJ1-2, with D unclear. The V and J ends lost 2 bases and 0 bases respectively, with 7 bases between them. Germline V gives CDR1 MGHRA, CDR2 YSYEKL. The CDR3 contains 14 residues. The CDR3 DNA reads as TGCGCCAGCAGCCAATCAGCCGCTAACTATGGCTACACCTTC. Translation gives CASSQSAANYGYTF.

This chain connects TRBV27 to TRBJ1-4; D ambiguous. The CDR3 extends over 15 amino acids. The germline V gene encodes CDR1 MNHEY and CDR2 SMNVEV (reference sequence). V was shortened by 3 bases and J by 3 bases, with 11 bases between the two germline ends. DNA for the CDR3: TGTGCCAGCAGTTTTTTGATCCCCCCTAATGAAAAACTGTTTTTT. The encoded protein is CASSFLIPPNEKLFF.

V is TRBV7-9 and J is TRBJ1-2; D gene uncertain. The germline V gene encodes CDR1 SEHNR and CDR2 FQNEAQ (reference sequence). The CDR3 covers 10 residues. Trimming stripped 9 bases from V and 4 bases from J, with 6 bases between. The CDR3 loop is CASWSYGYTF. CDR3 nucleotide sequence: TGTGCCAGTTGGAGCTATGGCTACACCTTC.

The chain links TRBV30 to TRBJ1-1; D gene uncertain. V was shortened by 1 base and J by 3 bases, with 6 bases between the two germline ends. The CDR3 runs to 12 residues. In germline, CDR1 is GTSNPN, CDR2 SVGIG (reference sequence). The DNA for the CDR3 is TGTGCCTGGAGTGGACGATACACTGAAGCTTTCTTT. It encodes CAWSGRYTEAFF.

With regard to this clonotype: A read error may explain this, as a much larger clone is one base away. The J gene is TRBJ2-3, the V gene TRBV12-3 or TRBV12-4; D remains ambiguous. The CDR3 extends over 13 amino acids. V was pared by 8 bases and J by 4 bases, with 13 bases between. CDR3: CASGTTNSDTQYF. Here the CDR3 DNA reads TGTGCCAGCGGTACAACAAATTCAGATACGCAGTATTTT.

This rearrangement joins TRBV2 to TRBJ2-3, with D perhaps matching TRBD2 (7 bases). This CDR3 has 14 amino acids. CDR1 and CDR2 (germline): SNHLY, FYNNEI. V shed 7 bases and J shed 2 bases, with 13 bases lying between them. CDR3 coding DNA: TGTGCCAGCAATCGGGCGGGGGCCACAGATACGCAGTATTTT. It codes for CASNRAGATDTQYF.

This clonotype occurred a few times. This chain connects TRBV9 to TRBJ2-7; TRBD1 agrees at 7 bases. The CDR3 length is 15 residues. The V gene end was trimmed by 4 bases and the J gene end by 2 bases; junction bases not matched to a gene: 9. Germline-derived CDR1 and CDR2 are SGDLS and YYNGEE. The CDR3 loop reads CASSPRQGTTYEQYF. CDR3 nucleotide sequence: TGTGCCAGCAGCCCACGACAGGGTACGACCTACGAGCAGTACTTC.

The chain recombines TRBV20-1 with TRBJ1-1; D is possibly TRBD1 (5 bases). The germline V gene has CDR1 DFQATT and CDR2 SNEGSKA (reference sequence). The CDR3 covers 17 residues. Trimming shortened V by 0 bases and J by 1 base, and 18 bases separated the two germline ends. CDR3 protein: CSARDRALFGQNTEAFF. The CDR3, as DNA: TGCAGTGCTAGAGATCGCGCGTTGTTTGGACAGAACACTGAAGCTTTCTTT.

The rearrangement links TRBV28 to TRBJ2-1, with 8 bases identical to TRBD2. The CDR3 covers 15 residues. Germline CDR1 is MDHEN and CDR2 is SYDVKM. Losses at the gene ends were 7 bases for V and 0 bases for J; bases not matched to a gene: 5. CDR3 coding DNA: TGTGCCAGCACCCCCGGGAGGGGCTCCTACAATGAGCAGTTCTTC. Protein: CASTPGRGSYNEQFF.